This TCR beta chain derives from a study of blood T cell repertoires in COVID-19. Turning to the study itself: The United States, Italy and Spain were the sources of the acute and convalescent COVID-19 samples. Sample material is recorded as cDNA or gDNA derived from T cells, B-cell-depleted T cells, or PBMCs.

In the original processing: Estimation of nucleated cell counts was performed using reference gene primer amplification. Using immunoSEQ multiplex PCR, the repertoire was profiled, and TCRdb retains in-frame clones only, with some absent. V, J and clone size are those of that table, while D and trimming were read from the DNA. The top ten clones hold about 9.1% of a sample with fewer than 300,000 clones, over 75% of them seen once. This clone was seen only a few times. Looked up from germline, CDR1 is LNHNV and CDR2 is YYDKDF (reference sequence). The trim removed 0 bases at V and 7 bases at J, leaving 5 bases unmatched. CDR3 length: 16 residues.

The sample taken for sequencing was peripheral blood. The V and J genes are TRBV15 and TRBJ2-4; TRBD1 agrees at 11 bases. This clonotype was sampled from a human donor in a cohort sampled during active COVID-19. The CDR3 nucleotides are TGTGCCACCAGCAGAGAGATGGGACAGGGGGGTAACATTCAGTACTTC. This gives the protein CATSREMGQGGNIQYF.